Listed below are T cell receptor beta chains from one sample, sequenced in a study of blood T cell repertoires in COVID-19. Clones were sequenced by immunoSEQ multiplex PCR, and TCRdb holds only the in-frame ones, with some missing. The data show 70,000 or so clones, just under 80% seen once. The sequencing input was peripheral blood. All receptors derive from a human donor in a cohort sampled during active COVID-19. Each CDR3 is given with its conserved first and last residue. The order of the fields is CDR3 DNA, CDR3 protein, D gene, J gene, CDR3 length, clone size, V gene. D genes are given only for firm matches. Size values are once, few and many counts, or a class for expanded clones, and some rows have none.

TGTGCCAGCAGCTTAGGGGGACTAGCCAGCACAGATACGCAGTATTTT,CASSLGGLASTDTQYF,TRBD2,TRBJ2-3,16,once,TRBV11-2
TGTGCCAGCAGCTTGGACAGAATAAGAAACTATGGCTACACCTTC,CASSLDRIRNYGYTF,NA,TRBJ1-2,15,NA,TRBV7-2
TGTGCCAGCAGCCCACAGGGGAACAATCAGCCCCAGCATTTT,CASSPQGNNQPQHF,TRBD1,TRBJ1-5,14,NA,TRBV6-4
TGTGCCAGCAGCTTAAACCCCTTTAGGGGGACCATCCACAACTCCTACAATGAGCAGTTCTTC,CASSLNPFRGTIHNSYNEQFF,NA,TRBJ2-1,21,few,TRBV7-6
TGTGCCAGCAGTTCGGGTCTTGCGGGAGGGGGGCTCACCGGGGAGCTGTTTTTT,CASSSGLAGGGLTGELFF,TRBD2,TRBJ2-2,18,NA,TRBV5-4
TGTGCCACCCTGACAGGCACCTACGAGCAGTACTTC,CATLTGTYEQYF,NA,TRBJ2-7,12,once,TRBV25-1
TGTGCCAGCAGCTTCGAACTGTCAGATACGCAGTATTTT,CASSFELSDTQYF,NA,TRBJ2-3,13,NA,TRBV7-2
TGTGCCAGCAGCACTAGCGACAGGGGCACTGAAGCTTTCTTT,CASSTSDRGTEAFF,TRBD1,TRBJ1-1,14,many,TRBV2
TGTGCCAGCAGCTTAGGAGGACAGGTCAATCAGCCCCAGCATTTT,CASSLGGQVNQPQHF,TRBD1,TRBJ1-5,15,few,TRBV7-2
TGCGCCAGCAAAACACTCGGACAGACTAATGAAAAACTGTTTTTT,CASKTLGQTNEKLFF,NA,TRBJ1-4,15,NA,TRBV5-1
TGTGCCAGCAGTGAAGGGGAGATAGGTACGCAGTATTTT,CASSEGEIGTQYF,NA,TRBJ2-3,13,NA,TRBV6-1
TGTGCCAGCAGCTTAAGCGGGAGCGGGGTTGGTGAGCAGTTCTTC,CASSLSGSGVGEQFF,TRBD2,TRBJ2-1,15,NA,TRBV7-6
TGTGCCAGCAGTGAACGAAGGAGCTCCTACAATGAGCAGTTCTTC,CASSERRSSYNEQFF,NA,TRBJ2-1,15,NA,TRBV27
TGTGCCTGGAGTACAGGACAGGGAGATACTGAAGCTTTCTTT,CAWSTGQGDTEAFF,TRBD1,TRBJ1-1,14,once,TRBV30
TGTGCCAGCAGCTTAGTGGTCAACTCGATGTACCAAGAGACCCAGTACTTC,CASSLVVNSMYQETQYF,NA,TRBJ2-5,17,NA,TRBV7-8
TGTGCCAGTAAGGAGCGGGTCGACTACAATGAGCAGTTCTTC,CASKERVDYNEQFF,NA,TRBJ2-1,14,once,TRBV19
TGCGCCAGCAGCTTGGGCCGGACAGTAGCTAACTATGGCTACACCTTC,CASSLGRTVANYGYTF,NA,TRBJ1-2,16,NA,TRBV5-1
TGTGCCTGGAGTGGGGACAGCGATTCGATAGAGTACGAGCAGTACTTC,CAWSGDSDSIEYEQYF,TRBD1,TRBJ2-7,16,few,TRBV30
TGTGCCAGCAGCTTGGCCACCGGGACAGGGAATGAAAAACTGTTTTTT,CASSLATGTGNEKLFF,TRBD1,TRBJ1-4,16,few,TRBV7-9
TGTGCCAGCAGTTTTGGGGCTGGGGCAGACTATGGCTACACCTTC,CASSFGAGADYGYTF,NA,TRBJ1-2,15,NA,TRBV28
TGTGCCAGCAGCCCACCGGGGACATGGGGAAACACCATATATTTT,CASSPPGTWGNTIYF,NA,TRBJ1-3,15,NA,TRBV7-9
TGTGCCAGCAGCTTGACGGGACTCCTCCAAGAGACCCAGTACTTC,CASSLTGLLQETQYF,NA,TRBJ2-5,15,few,TRBV5-4
TGCGCCAGCAGTGAGGAGGGTAGCGGGATCAATGAGCAGTTCTTC,CASSEEGSGINEQFF,TRBD2,TRBJ2-1,15,NA,TRBV10-1
TGTGCCAGTAGTATAGCGGGAGCCCCCCATGAGCAGTTCTTC,CASSIAGAPHEQFF,NA,TRBJ2-1,14,NA,TRBV19
TGTGCCAGTAGTTCCAGGGCGCGCGCCGTTGAAGCTTTCTTT,CASSSRARAVEAFF,NA,TRBJ1-1,14,NA,TRBV19
TGTGCCACCAGTGATCCCCCCGGACTAGCGGGAACCTCCTACAATGAGCAGTTCTTC,CATSDPPGLAGTSYNEQFF,TRBD2,TRBJ2-1,19,NA,TRBV24-1
TGCGCCAGCATGGAGGGAGGGCCGGCTTCACCCCTCCACTTT,CASMEGGPASPLHF,NA,TRBJ1-6,14,once,TRBV5-1
TGTGCCAGCAGCCCGGGACAGGGGGTTTACTCTGGGGCCAACGTCCTGACTTTC,CASSPGQGVYSGANVLTF,TRBD1,TRBJ2-6,18,NA,TRBV7-8
TGTGCCAGCAGCCAGGCTGGTAACAGGTACGAGCAGTACTTC,CASSQAGNRYEQYF,NA,TRBJ2-7,14,NA,TRBV11-2
TGTGCCAGCAGTAGGGACTTACCGATAAGTGAGCAGTTCTTC,CASSRDLPISEQFF,NA,TRBJ2-1,14,NA,TRBV27
TGTGCCAGCTCACCACTTAGCGGGGGGACGAACACCGGGGAGCTGTTTTTT,CASSPLSGGTNTGELFF,TRBD2,TRBJ2-2,17,NA,TRBV18
TGTGCCAGCAGCTTAAAAGGGGGGGAGAATCTGTTTTTT,CASSLKGGENLFF,NA,TRBJ1-4,13,NA,TRBV7-9
TGTGCCAGCAGCCATCCACAGGGGACCACTGAAGCTTTCTTT,CASSHPQGTTEAFF,TRBD1,TRBJ1-1,14,NA,TRBV3-1/TRBV3-2
TGTGCCAGCAGCGCAGGGATCAGGGATCGCTACACCTTC,CASSAGIRDRYTF,NA,TRBJ1-2,13,NA,TRBV12-3/TRBV12-4
TGTGCCAGCAGTTTCAGGCGCCGGGACAGGGGCAGAGGGTTAGGCAATCAGCCCCAGCATTTT,CASSFRRRDRGRGLGNQPQHF,TRBD1,TRBJ1-5,21,NA,TRBV28
TGTGCCAGTAGTATAGGACTAGCGGCTTACAATGAGCAGTTCTTC,CASSIGLAAYNEQFF,TRBD2,TRBJ2-1,15,NA,TRBV19
TGTGCCAGCAGTCCAGGGGGTCCCATCTATGGCTACACCTTC,CASSPGGPIYGYTF,TRBD1,TRBJ1-2,14,NA,TRBV28
TGTGCCAGCAGCTCACAGGGGATACAAGAGACCCAGTACTTC,CASSSQGIQETQYF,TRBD1,TRBJ2-5,14,NA,TRBV7-2
TGTGCCTGGAGTCCGACAGGGGCCTATGGCTACACCTTC,CAWSPTGAYGYTF,TRBD1,TRBJ1-2,13,NA,TRBV30
TGTGCCAGCAGCTTAGGGACTCAGGGGCCAGGGCGCGATTTGGATGAGCAGTTCTTC,CASSLGTQGPGRDLDEQFF,NA,TRBJ2-1,19,NA,TRBV7-6
TGTGCCAGCAGCTTACACTCTAACAATGAGCAGTTCTTC,CASSLHSNNEQFF,NA,TRBJ2-1,13,medium-sized,TRBV7-9
TGTGCCAGTAGGGGGGACAGGACCTCTGAAGCTTTCTTT,CASRGDRTSEAFF,TRBD1,TRBJ1-1,13,NA,TRBV19
TGTGCCAGCAGGTTGACAGTAACAGATACGCAGTATTTT,CASRLTVTDTQYF,NA,TRBJ2-3,13,many,TRBV12-3/TRBV12-4
TGCGCCAGCAGCCCCCCGGGACAGCTTAGTGCAGATACGCAGTATTTT,CASSPPGQLSADTQYF,TRBD1,TRBJ2-3,16,few,TRBV5-1
TGTGCCAGTGCCACGACAGGGGCCAACACTGAAGCTTTCTTT,CASATTGANTEAFF,TRBD1,TRBJ1-1,14,NA,TRBV19
TGTGCCAGCAGCTTCCCTGGAGCAGATACGCAGTATTTT,CASSFPGADTQYF,NA,TRBJ2-3,13,NA,TRBV5-8
TGTGCTAGTGGTTTAGGGACAGGGCTATACAATGAGCAGTTCTTC,CASGLGTGLYNEQFF,TRBD1,TRBJ2-1,15,NA,TRBV12-5
TGTGCCAGCAGCTTAAGCGGGAGGTTCACAGATACGCAGTATTTT,CASSLSGRFTDTQYF,TRBD2,TRBJ2-3,15,NA,TRBV7-2
TGTGCCAGCAGTATCACCGGGACAGGGGGCGTAAGCGGGGAGCTGTTTTTT,CASSITGTGGVSGELFF,TRBD1,TRBJ2-2,17,NA,TRBV28
TGTGCCAGCAGCTTCCTCCGACAGGGGGGAGAGACCCAGTACTTC,CASSFLRQGGETQYF,TRBD1,TRBJ2-5,15,NA,TRBV5-8
TGTGCCAGTAGTATTAGCGCCCTTAACACCGGGGAGCTGTTTTTT,CASSISALNTGELFF,NA,TRBJ2-2,15,few,TRBV19
TGTGCCAGCAGCTCAACCAGGGGCTCCTACGAGCAGTACTTC,CASSSTRGSYEQYF,NA,TRBJ2-7,14,NA,TRBV5-5
TGTGCCAGCAGCTCCAGAGGGGGGGCCGGGGAGCTGTTTTTT,CASSSRGGAGELFF,NA,TRBJ2-2,14,NA,TRBV7-6
TGTGCCAGCAGGGAACCAGGGAGGGCGCAGAACTATGGCTACACCTTC,CASREPGRAQNYGYTF,NA,TRBJ1-2,16,few,TRBV28
TGTGCCACCAGTGACTCGGGACTGGGAAGGGCCGGGGAGCTGTTTTTT,CATSDSGLGRAGELFF,NA,TRBJ2-2,16,NA,TRBV24-1
TGTGCCACCAGTGGCCCGACTAGCGGGAGGGACTACAATGAGCAGTTCTTC,CATSGPTSGRDYNEQFF,TRBD2,TRBJ2-1,17,NA,TRBV24-1
TGTGCCAGCAGCTTACGGAGGGCAGATACGCAGTATTTT,CASSLRRADTQYF,NA,TRBJ2-3,13,NA,TRBV7-2
TGCGCCAGCAGTAATACTGGGACAGGGACGTACGAGCAGTACTTC,CASSNTGTGTYEQYF,TRBD1,TRBJ2-7,15,NA,TRBV5-1
TGTGCCAGCAGCTTAGAGCATACTGAAGCTTTCTTT,CASSLEHTEAFF,NA,TRBJ1-1,12,NA,TRBV11-1